The text below deals with one T cell receptor beta chain. The CDR3 totals 15 residues. In germline, CDR1 is LNHDA, CDR2 SQIVND (reference sequence). V gave up 5 bases and J gave up 1 base, with 11 bases separating them. Some clones are missing from TCRdb's copy, which holds only in-frame ones; the method was immunoSEQ multiplex PCR. This sample has roughly 500,000 clones, with 70% to 90% found just once. Treatment noted: roughly 18 received Ad26.COV2.S at low or high dose, single or two shots; 5 received placebo; per-sample allocation not given. Samples came from day 63 after the first vaccine or placebo injection. This sample is part of a study of Ad26.COV2.S vaccination and SARS-CoV-2 variants.

The receptor was derived from a person between 18 and 59 years old who received the Ad26.COV2.S COVID-19 vaccine or a placebo. The V call is TRBV19, the J call TRBJ2-2; perhaps TRBD1 as D (6 bases). The sequencing here drew on peripheral blood, taken in a trial of Ad26.COV2.S vaccine versus placebo. As DNA, the CDR3 is TGTGCCAGTAGTCCCCTGGACAGGAACACCGGGGAGCTGTTTTTT. Encoded protein: CASSPLDRNTGELFF. Filled out from reference TRBV19 and TRBJ2-2, the complete variable domain reads DGGITQSPKYLFRKEGQNVTLSCEQNLNHDAMYWYRQDPGQGLRLIYYSQIVNDFQKGDIAEGYSVSREKKESFPLTVTSAQKNPTAFYLCASSPLDRNTGELFFGEGSRLTVL.